This T cell receptor (beta chain) was profiled in a study of CD8 T cells in ankylosing spondylitis. Study observations and caveats: A TCR beta motif made of several highly homologous variants seemed typical of ankylosing spondylitis blood.

The germline V gene encodes CDR1 MGHRA and CDR2 YSYEKL. The ends lost 2 bases at V and 8 bases at J; junction bases unmatched: 5. CDR3 length: 14 residues. Turning to this clonotype: The target antigen is unknown. A clone one base away is much larger, so this may be a read error.

TCRdb re-analysed the 5' RACE reads in MiXCR, keeping a single row per CDR3 protein. The sample includes more than 500,000 distinct CDR3 sequences, about 5.7% of them seen just once. This receptor was taken from a male donor with ankylosing spondylitis. Sequencing was carried out using blood, either unsorted or a sorted T cell fraction (not recorded which). The V gene is TRBV4-1, the J gene TRBJ2-1; 8 positions agree with TRBD2. CDR3: CASSQLGLDYEQFF. CDR3 coding DNA: TGCGCCAGCAGCCAACTGGGACTAGACTATGAGCAGTTCTTC.